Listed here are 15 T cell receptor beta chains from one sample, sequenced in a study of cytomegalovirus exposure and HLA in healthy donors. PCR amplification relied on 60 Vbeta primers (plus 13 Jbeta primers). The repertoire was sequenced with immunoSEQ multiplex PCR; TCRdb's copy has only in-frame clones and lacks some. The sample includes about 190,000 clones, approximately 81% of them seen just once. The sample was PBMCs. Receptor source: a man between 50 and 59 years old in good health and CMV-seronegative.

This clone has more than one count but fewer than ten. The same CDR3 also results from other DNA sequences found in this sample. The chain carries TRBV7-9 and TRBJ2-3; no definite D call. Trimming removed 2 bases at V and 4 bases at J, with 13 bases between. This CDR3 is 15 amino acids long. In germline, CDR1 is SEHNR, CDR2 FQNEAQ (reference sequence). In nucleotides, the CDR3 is TGTGCCAGCAGCTTATTGACAAACGCCCCAGATACGCAGTATTTT. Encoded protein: CASSLLTNAPDTQYF.

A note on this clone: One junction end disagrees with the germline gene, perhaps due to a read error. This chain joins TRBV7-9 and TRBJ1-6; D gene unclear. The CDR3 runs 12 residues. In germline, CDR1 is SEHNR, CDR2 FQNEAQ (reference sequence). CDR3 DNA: TGTTCCAGCAGCTTTGAGAATTCACCCCTCCACTTT. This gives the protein CSSSFENSPLHF.

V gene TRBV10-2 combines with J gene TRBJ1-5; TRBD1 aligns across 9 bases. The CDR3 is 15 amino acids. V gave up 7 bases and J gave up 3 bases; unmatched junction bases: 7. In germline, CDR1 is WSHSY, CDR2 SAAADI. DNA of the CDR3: TGCGCCAGCACCGAAGGGGACAGGGACAATCAGCCCCAGCATTTT. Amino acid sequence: CASTEGDRDNQPQHF.

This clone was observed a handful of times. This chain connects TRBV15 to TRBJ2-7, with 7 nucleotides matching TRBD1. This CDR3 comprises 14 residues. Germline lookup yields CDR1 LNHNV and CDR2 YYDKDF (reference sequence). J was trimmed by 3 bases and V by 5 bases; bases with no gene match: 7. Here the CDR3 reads CATSPDRKHYEQYF. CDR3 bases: TGTGCCACCAGCCCGGACAGGAAGCACTACGAGCAGTACTTC.

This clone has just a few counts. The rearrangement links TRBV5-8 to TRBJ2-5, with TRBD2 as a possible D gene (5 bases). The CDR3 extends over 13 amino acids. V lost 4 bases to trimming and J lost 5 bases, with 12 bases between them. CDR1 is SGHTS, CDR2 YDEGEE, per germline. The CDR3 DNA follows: TGTGCCAGCAGCCCGGACTTGGTGGAGACCCAGTACTTC. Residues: CASSPDLVETQYF.

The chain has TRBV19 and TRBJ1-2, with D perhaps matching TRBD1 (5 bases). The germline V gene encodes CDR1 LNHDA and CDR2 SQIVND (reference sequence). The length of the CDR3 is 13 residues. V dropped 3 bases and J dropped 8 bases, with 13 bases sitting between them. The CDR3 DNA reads TGTGCCAGTAGTATGCGGCAGGGAGGAGGCTACACCTTC. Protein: CASSMRQGGGYTF.

This CDR3 is CASSPDRDSPLHF. CDR3 DNA sequence: TGTGCCAGCTCACCCGACAGGGATTCACCCCTCCACTTT. The rearrangement uses TRBV18 and TRBJ1-6, with 7 bases lining up with TRBD1. This CDR3 contains 13 residues. J was trimmed by 8 bases and V by 3 bases; bases with no gene match: 1. The V gene's germline CDR1 is KGHSH and CDR2 LQKENI.

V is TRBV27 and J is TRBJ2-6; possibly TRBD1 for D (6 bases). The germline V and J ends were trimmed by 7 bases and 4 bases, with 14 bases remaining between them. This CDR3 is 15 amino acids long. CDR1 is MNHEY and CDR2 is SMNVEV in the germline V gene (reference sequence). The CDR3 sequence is CASTKQGRGANVLTF. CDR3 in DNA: TGTGCCAGCACCAAACAGGGAAGAGGGGCCAACGTCCTGACTTTC. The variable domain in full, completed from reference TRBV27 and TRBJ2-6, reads EAQVTQNPRYLITVTGKKLTVTCSQNMNHEYMSWYRQDPGLGLRQIYYSMNVEVTDKGDVPEGYKVSRKEKRNFPLILESPSPNQTSLYFCASTKQGRGANVLTFGAGSRLTVL.

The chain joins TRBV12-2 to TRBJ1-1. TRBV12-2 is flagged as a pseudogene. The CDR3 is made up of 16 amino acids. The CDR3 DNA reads TGTGCAAGTCGCTTGGGGAGGGGACCGATGAACACTGAAGCTTTCTTT. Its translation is CASRLGRGPMNTEAFF.

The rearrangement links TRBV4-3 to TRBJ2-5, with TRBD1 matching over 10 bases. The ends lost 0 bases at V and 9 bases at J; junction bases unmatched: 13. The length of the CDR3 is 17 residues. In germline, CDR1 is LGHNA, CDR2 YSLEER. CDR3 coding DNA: TGCGCCAGCAGCCAAGAAAGTGTGGGACAGGGGAGGCAGGCCCAGTACTTC. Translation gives CASSQESVGQGRQAQYF.

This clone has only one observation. As DNA, the CDR3 is TGTGCCAGCAGCTTAGTCGGGGGGGGCTCAGATACGCAGTATTTT. It specifies CASSLVGGGSDTQYF. The V gene is TRBV7-6, the J gene TRBJ2-3; 8 bases agree with TRBD2. Per germline, CDR1 SGHVS and CDR2 FNYEAQ. With 1 base clipped from V and 4 bases from J, the junction kept 4 bases outside the gene matches. CDR3 length equals 15 residues.

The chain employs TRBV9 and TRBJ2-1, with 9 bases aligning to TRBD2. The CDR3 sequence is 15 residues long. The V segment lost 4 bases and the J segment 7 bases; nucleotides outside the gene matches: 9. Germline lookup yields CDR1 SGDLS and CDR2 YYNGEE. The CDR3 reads CASSPEAGGRNEQFF. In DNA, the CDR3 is TGTGCCAGCAGCCCAGAGGCGGGGGGGAGAAATGAGCAGTTCTTC.

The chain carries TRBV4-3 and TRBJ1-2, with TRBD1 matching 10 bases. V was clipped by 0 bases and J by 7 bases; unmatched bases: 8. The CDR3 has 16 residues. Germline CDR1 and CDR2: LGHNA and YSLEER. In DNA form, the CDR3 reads TGCGCCAGCAGCCAAGACTGGGACAGGGGTTTCGGTGGCTACACCTTC. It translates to CASSQDWDRGFGGYTF.

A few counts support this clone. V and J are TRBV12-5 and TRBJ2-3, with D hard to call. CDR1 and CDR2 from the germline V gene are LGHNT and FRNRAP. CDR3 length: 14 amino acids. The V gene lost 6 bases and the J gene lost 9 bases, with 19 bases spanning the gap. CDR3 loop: CASGLPIRAQTQYF. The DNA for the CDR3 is TGTGCTAGTGGACTTCCAATAAGAGCTCAAACGCAGTATTTT.

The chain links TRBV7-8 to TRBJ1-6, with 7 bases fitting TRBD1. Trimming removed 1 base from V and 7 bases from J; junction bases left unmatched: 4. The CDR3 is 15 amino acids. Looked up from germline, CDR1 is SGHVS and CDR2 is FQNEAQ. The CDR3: CASSLEDRINSPLHF. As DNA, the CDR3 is TGTGCCAGCAGCTTAGAGGACAGGATCAATTCACCCCTCCACTTT.